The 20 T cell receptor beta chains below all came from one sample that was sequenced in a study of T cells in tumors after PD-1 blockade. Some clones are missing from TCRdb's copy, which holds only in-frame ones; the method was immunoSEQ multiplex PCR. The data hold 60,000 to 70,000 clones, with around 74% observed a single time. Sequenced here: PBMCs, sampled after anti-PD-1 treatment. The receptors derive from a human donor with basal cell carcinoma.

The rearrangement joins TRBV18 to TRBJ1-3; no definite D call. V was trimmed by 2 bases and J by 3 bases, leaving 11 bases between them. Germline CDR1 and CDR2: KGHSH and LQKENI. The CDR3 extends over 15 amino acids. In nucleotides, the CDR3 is TGTGCCAGCTCACCAAGGGCAGCGGATGGAAACACCATATATTTT. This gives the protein CASSPRAADGNTIYF.

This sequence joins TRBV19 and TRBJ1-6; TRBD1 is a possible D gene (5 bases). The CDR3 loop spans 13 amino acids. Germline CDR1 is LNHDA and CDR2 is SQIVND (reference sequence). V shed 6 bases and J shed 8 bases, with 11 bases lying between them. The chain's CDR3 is CASRQTGDSPLHF. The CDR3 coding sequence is TGTGCCAGTAGACAAACAGGAGATTCACCCCTCCACTTT.

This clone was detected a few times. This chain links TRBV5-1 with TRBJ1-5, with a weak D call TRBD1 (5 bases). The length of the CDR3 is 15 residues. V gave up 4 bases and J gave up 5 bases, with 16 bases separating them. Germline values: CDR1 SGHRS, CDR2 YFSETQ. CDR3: CASSPMPGSYQPQHF. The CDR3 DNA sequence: TGCGCCAGCAGCCCCATGCCAGGGTCTTATCAGCCCCAGCATTTT.

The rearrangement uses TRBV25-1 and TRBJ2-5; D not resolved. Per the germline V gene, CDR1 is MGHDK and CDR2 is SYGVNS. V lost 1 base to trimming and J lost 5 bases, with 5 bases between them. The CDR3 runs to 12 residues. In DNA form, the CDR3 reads TGTGCCAGCAGTGAATGTGTCGAGACCCAGTACTTC. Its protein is CASSECVETQYF.

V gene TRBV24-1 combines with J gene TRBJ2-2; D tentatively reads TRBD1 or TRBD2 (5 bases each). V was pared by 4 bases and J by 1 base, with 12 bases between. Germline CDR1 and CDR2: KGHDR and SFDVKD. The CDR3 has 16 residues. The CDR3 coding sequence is TGTGCCACCAGTGACAGGGACGTCCTGAACACCGGGGAGCTGTTTTTT. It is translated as CATSDRDVLNTGELFF.

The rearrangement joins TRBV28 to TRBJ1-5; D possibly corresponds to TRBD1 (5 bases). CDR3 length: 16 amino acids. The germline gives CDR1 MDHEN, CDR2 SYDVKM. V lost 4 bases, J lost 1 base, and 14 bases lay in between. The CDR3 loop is CASSSAGTLSNQPQHF. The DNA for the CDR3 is TGTGCCAGCAGTTCAGCCGGGACTCTAAGCAATCAGCCCCAGCATTTT.

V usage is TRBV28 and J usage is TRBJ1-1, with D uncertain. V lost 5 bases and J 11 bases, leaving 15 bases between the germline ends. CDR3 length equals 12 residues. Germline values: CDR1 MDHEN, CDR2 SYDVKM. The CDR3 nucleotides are TGTGCCAGCAGTCGACCCGAGGGAAGGGCTTTCTTT. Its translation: CASSRPEGRAFF.

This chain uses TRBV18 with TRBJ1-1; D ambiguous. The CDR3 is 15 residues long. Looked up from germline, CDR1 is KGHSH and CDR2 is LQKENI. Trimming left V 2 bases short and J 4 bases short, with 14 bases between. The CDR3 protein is CASSPNKISPTEAFF. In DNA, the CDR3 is TGTGCCAGCTCACCAAATAAAATATCCCCCACTGAAGCTTTCTTT.

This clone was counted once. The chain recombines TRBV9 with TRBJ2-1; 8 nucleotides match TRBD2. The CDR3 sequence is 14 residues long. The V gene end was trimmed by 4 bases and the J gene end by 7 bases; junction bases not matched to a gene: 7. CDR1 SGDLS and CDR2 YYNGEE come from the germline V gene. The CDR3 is CASSPRGASNEQFF. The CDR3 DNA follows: TGTGCCAGCAGCCCGCGGGGGGCTTCGAATGAGCAGTTCTTC.

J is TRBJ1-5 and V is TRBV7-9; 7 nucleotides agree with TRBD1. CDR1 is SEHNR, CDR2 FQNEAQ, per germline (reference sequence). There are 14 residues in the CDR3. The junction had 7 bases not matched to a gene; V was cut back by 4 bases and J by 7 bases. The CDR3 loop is CASSSGGDGQPQHF. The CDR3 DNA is TGTGCCAGCAGCTCAGGGGGAGACGGACAGCCCCAGCATTTT.

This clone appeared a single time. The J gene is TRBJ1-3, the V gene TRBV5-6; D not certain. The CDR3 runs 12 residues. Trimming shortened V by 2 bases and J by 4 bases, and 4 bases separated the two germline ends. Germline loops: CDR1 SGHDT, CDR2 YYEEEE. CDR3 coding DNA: TGTGCCAGCAGCTTTACGGGAAACACCATATATTTT. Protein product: CASSFTGNTIYF.

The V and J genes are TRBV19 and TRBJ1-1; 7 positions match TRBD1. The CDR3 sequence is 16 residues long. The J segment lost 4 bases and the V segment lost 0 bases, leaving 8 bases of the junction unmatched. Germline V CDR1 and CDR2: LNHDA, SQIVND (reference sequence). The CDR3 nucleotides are TGTGCCAGTAGTATAGATACCGGGACAGAGAGCACTGAAGCTTTCTTT. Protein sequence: CASSIDTGTESTEAFF.

The CDR3 here is CATSLGTGGELFF. The DNA for the CDR3 is TGTGCCACGAGTTTAGGGACGGGCGGGGAGCTGTTTTTT. This sequence joins TRBV10-3 and TRBJ2-2; D tentatively fits TRBD1 or TRBD2 (5 bases each). With 10 bases removed from V and 7 bases from J, the gap between germline ends came to 16 bases. In germline, CDR1 is ENHRY, CDR2 SYGVKD. The CDR3 covers 13 residues.

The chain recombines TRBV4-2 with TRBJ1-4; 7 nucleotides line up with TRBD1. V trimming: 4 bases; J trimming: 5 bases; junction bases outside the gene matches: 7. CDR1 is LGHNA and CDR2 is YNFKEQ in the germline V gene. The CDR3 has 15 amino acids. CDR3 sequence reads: CASSPRMGQNEKLFF. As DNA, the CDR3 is TGTGCCAGCAGCCCGAGAATGGGACAGAATGAAAAACTGTTTTTT.

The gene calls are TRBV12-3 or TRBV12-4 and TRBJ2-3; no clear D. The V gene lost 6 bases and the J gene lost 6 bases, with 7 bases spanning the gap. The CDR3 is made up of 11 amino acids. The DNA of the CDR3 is TGTGCCAGCAGCCCCCGGGATACGCAGTATTTT. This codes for CASSPRDTQYF.

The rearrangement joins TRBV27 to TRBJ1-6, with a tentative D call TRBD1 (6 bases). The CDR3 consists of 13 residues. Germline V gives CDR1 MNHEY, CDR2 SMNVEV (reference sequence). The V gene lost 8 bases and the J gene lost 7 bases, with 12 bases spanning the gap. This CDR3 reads CASQQGWNSPLHF. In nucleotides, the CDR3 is TGTGCCAGCCAACAGGGCTGGAATTCACCCCTCCACTTT.

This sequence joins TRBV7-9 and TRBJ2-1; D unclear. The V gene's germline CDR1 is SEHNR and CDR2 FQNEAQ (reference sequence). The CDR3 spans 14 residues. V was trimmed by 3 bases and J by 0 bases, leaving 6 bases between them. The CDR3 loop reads CASSLGRSYNEQFF. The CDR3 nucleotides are TGTGCCAGCAGCTTGGGCCGCTCCTACAATGAGCAGTTCTTC.

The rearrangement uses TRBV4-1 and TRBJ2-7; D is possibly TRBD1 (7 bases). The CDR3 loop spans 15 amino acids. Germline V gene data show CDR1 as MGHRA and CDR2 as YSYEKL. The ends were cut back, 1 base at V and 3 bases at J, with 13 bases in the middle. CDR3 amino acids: CASSQGGAGGYEQYF. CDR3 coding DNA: TGCGCCAGCAGCCAAGGGGGGGCAGGGGGCTACGAGCAGTACTTC.

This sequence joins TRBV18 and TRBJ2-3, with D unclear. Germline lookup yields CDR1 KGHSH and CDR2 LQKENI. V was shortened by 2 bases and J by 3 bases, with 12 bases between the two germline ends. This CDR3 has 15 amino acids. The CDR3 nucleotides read TGTGCCAGCTCACCAGGCACCTCCTTTACAGATACGCAGTATTTT. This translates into CASSPGTSFTDTQYF.

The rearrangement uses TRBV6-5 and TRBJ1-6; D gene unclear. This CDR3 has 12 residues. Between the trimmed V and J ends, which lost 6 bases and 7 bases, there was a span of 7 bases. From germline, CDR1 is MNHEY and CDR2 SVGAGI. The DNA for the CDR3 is TGTGCCAGCAGGGTCTTGAATTCACCCCTCCACTTT. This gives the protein CASRVLNSPLHF.